This T cell receptor beta chain was sequenced in a study of shared clonotypes between healthy human individuals. As regards this clone: Its specificity is not known.

V shed 3 bases and J 1 base; nucleotides not matched to a gene: 1. Per the germline V gene, CDR1 is SGHTA and CDR2 is FQGNSA. The CDR3 sequence is 15 residues long. CD45RO negativity and positive selection for CCR7 defined naive CD8 cells, a population that excluded terminally differentiated effector memory CD45RA+ cells. Produced via immunoSEQ multiplex PCR; TCRdb's table is partial and in-frame only. The data show approximately 590,000 clones, about 95% seen once. Study findings and constraints: The four-donor shared clonotypes exceeded non-shared clonotypes in generation probability, with non-shared ones scoring lower.

The sequence came from a woman in her twenties or thirties in good health. The specimen was naive CD8+ T cells sorted from blood. The chain combines TRBV7-2 with TRBJ2-3, with 10 bases lining up with TRBD2. CDR3 in amino acids: CASSFGTSGTDTQYF. The CDR3 bases are TGTGCCAGCAGCTTCGGGACTAGCGGCACAGATACGCAGTATTTT. Full variable domain (remainder filled in from reference TRBV7-2 and TRBJ2-3): GAGVSQSPSNKVTEKGKDVELRCDPISGHTALYWYRQSLGQGLEFLIYFQGNSAPDKSGLPSDRFSAERTGGSVSTLTIQRTQQEDSAVYLCASSFGTSGTDTQYFGPGTRLTVL.